The present TCR beta chain was sequenced within a study of blood T cells in healthy people across ages. Together with a sample-barcoded 5' primer, a J-beta primer mix was included in a second PCR lasting roughly 6 to 12 cycles. A single record per CDR3 protein comes from TCRdb applying MiXCR to the 5' RACE reads. The sample carries about 640,000 distinct CDR3 sequences, roughly 30% recorded once. Study findings and constraints: Donor CMV status was unknown, possibly confounding expanded clonotype changes. Since the PBMCs were unsorted, naive and antigen-experienced cells could not be conclusively compared. It was the long-lived donors that had more naive CD4+ cells and higher diversity than aged donors.

Total RNA amounts of at least 5 micrograms were extracted per sample. This clonotype was seen ten or more times. Antigen unknown. This CDR3 region has 14 residues. Germline-derived CDR1 and CDR2 are SGHDT and YYEEEE. J gave up 8 bases and V 4 bases, and 6 bases lay outside the gene matches. Material: blood. The chain has TRBV5-6 and TRBJ1-2; 12 bases are shared with TRBD1. This receptor was taken from a woman at least 80 years old in good health. The CDR3 DNA follows: TGTGCCAGCAGCCGGGGACAGGGGGCCTTCGGCTACACCTTC. Protein: CASSRGQGAFGYTF.